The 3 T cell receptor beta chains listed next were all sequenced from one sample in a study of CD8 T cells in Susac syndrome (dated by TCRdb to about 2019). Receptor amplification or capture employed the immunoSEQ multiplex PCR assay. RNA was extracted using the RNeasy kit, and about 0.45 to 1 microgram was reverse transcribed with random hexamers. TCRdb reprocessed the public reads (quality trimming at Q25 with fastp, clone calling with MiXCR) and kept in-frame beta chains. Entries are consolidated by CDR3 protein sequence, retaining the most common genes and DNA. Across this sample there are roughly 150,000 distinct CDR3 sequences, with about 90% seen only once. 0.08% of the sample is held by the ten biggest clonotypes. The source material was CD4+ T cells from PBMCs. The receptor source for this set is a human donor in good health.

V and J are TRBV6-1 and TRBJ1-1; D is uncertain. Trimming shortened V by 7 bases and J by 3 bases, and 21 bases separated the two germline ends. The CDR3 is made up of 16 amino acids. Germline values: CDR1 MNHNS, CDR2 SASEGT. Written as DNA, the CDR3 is TGTGCCAGCACCCCAGAGACGACTCTACGGGACACTGAAGCTTTCTTT. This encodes CASTPETTLRDTEAFF.

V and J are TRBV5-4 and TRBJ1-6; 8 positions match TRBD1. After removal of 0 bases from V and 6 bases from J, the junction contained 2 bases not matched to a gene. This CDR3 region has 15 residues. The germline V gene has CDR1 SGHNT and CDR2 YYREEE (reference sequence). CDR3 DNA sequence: TGTGCCAGCAGCTTGGGGACAGGGCGTAATTCACCCCTCCACTTT. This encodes CASSLGTGRNSPLHF. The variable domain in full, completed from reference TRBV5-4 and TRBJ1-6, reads ETGVTQSPTHLIKTRGQQVTLRCSSQSGHNTVSWYQQALGQGPQFIFQYYREEENGRGNFPPRFSGLQFPNYSSELNVNALELDDSALYLCASSLGTGRNSPLHFGNGTRLTVT.

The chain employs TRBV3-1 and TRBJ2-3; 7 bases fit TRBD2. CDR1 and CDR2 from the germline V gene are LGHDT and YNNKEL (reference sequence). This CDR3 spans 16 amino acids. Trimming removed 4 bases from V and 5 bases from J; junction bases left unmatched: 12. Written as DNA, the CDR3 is TGTGCCAGCAGCCTCTTAGCGGGTCGCGAAAGAGATACGCAGTATTTT. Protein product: CASSLLAGRERDTQYF.